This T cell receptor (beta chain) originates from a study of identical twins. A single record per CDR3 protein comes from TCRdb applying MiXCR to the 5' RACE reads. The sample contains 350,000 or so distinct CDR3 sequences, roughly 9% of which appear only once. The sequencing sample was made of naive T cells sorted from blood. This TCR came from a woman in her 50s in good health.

The CDR3 DNA sequence: TGCGCCAGCAGCTCCGGGACTAGCGGGAGAGGGGAAGAGACCCAGTACTTC. Amino acids: CASSSGTSGRGEETQYF. V usage is TRBV5-1 and J usage is TRBJ2-5; 14 bases align to TRBD2. Germline lookup yields CDR1 SGHRS and CDR2 YFSETQ. This CDR3 has 17 amino acids. The trim removed 3 bases at V and 3 bases at J, leaving 7 bases unmatched.